This T cell receptor beta chain was found in a study of T cell repertoires in cytomegalovirus infection (dated by TCRdb to between 2019 and 2020). Notes on the research overall: The peptide stimulations were aimed at well-studied HLA-B-restricted epitopes as well as recently identified HLA-C-restricted CMV epitopes, whose presentation resists viral immunomodulation. Donor HLA type was relevant to the analysis, as public TCR beta signatures indicated carriage of CMV infection together with the matching HLA type.

There are 14 amino acids in the CDR3, from cysteine to phenylalanine inclusive. Of the read, only the CDR3 DNA is kept; its 42 bases are in frame from base 1. V sheds 6 bases and J sheds 7 bases, leaving 16 bases between their ends. The germline V gene provides CDR1 MNHEY and CDR2 SVGAGI. For sequencing, an Illumina HiSeq 1500 was employed. TCRdb redid the processing of the public reads, applying fastp at Q25 and MiXCR, and retained in-frame beta chains. Entries that share a CDR3 protein sequence are merged under the most common genes and DNA. Here the sample has about 89,000 distinct CDR3 sequences; approximately 32% occur a single time. The ten top clones hold more than 70% of the sample. The sample's treatment or condition label is to be understood as: in vitro stimulation with specific CMV peptide epitopes to enrich CMV-specific T cells. On the study overall, not on this receptor specifically: In both this cohort and an independent cohort of 352 donors, the cumulative frequency of public TCR beta family members distinguished carriers of CMV infection plus the relevant HLA type. In the ex vivo response, HLA-C-restricted CMV-specific TCR beta clonotypes were dominant, and in two of eight donors the single most frequent clonotype came from this HLA-C-restricted group.

This clonotype was detected only a few times. The clone's antigen remains unknown. It has no much larger one-base neighbor in the sample; base qualities were not kept. The chain joins TRBV6-5 to TRBJ1-5, with the D gene call left open. The sequences come from CD8+ T cells from cultured PBMCs, collected from culture after CMV antigen stimulation. This receptor was obtained from a human donor in good health (CMV status not recorded). Some clones in this sample may be carry-over from other donors' samples. The DNA reads as follows: TGTGCCAGCAGCCTCCCTAACCCCTCCCAGCCCCAGCATTTT. Translated, it gives CASSLPNPSQPQHF.